The 32 T cell receptor beta chains presented below share a single source sample, sequenced in a study of cytotoxic CD8 clonotypes in ibrutinib-treated CLL. This table comes from immunoSEQ multiplex PCR, and its TCRdb copy is limited to in-frame clones, with some not included. The data show approximately 140,000 clones, around three quarters seen once. The sample was PBMCs, taken after 12 months of ibrutinib treatment. The source is a human donor with chronic lymphocytic leukemia.

This chain uses TRBV5-1 with TRBJ2-3, with D uncertain. The length of the CDR3 is 14 residues. Germline V gene data show CDR1 as SGHRS and CDR2 as YFSETQ. The ends were cut back, 4 bases at V and 1 base at J, with 10 bases in the middle. The CDR3 DNA follows: TGCGCCAGCAGCCTACAACCAGGCACAGATACGCAGTATTTT. It codes for CASSLQPGTDTQYF.

The chain combines TRBV19 with TRBJ2-1; D might be TRBD2 (6 bases). Germline V lookup: CDR1 LNHDA, CDR2 SQIVND (reference sequence). Trimming took off 6 bases at V and 4 bases at J, with 10 bases between the two ends. CDR3 length equals 13 residues. DNA for the CDR3: TGTGCCAGTAGCGCAGGGACTTACAATGAGCAGTTCTTC. It translates to CASSAGTYNEQFF.

This rearrangement joins TRBV6-5 to TRBJ1-3; possibly TRBD1 for D (5 bases). The CDR3 has 15 residues. V dropped 4 bases and J dropped 0 bases, with 10 bases sitting between them. From germline, CDR1 is MNHEY and CDR2 SVGAGI. CDR3 protein: CASSLTGLSGNTIYF. In nucleotides, the CDR3 is TGTGCCAGCAGTTTAACAGGCCTCTCTGGAAACACCATATATTTT.

This clone was seen a handful of times. This sequence joins TRBV10-3 and TRBJ2-7; 11 nucleotides align to TRBD1. Trimming cost V 8 bases and J 2 bases; bases outside gene matches: 2. Germline V gene sequence: CDR1 ENHRY, CDR2 SYGVKD. CDR3 length: 13 residues. In DNA, the CDR3 is TGTGCCATCGGGACAGGGGGGGCCTACGAGCAGTACTTC. Encoded protein: CAIGTGGAYEQYF.

The chain is built from TRBV6-5 and TRBJ2-7, with 9 bases matching TRBD2. In germline, CDR1 is MNHEY, CDR2 SVGAGI. The CDR3 runs 14 residues. Trimming removed 6 bases from V and 7 bases from J; junction bases left unmatched: 10. As DNA, the CDR3 is TGTGCCAGCAGCAATAGCGGGAGCATAAGGGAGCAGTACTTC. Residues: CASSNSGSIREQYF.

This clone has just one count. The J gene is TRBJ2-7, the V gene TRBV6-5; D is perhaps TRBD1 or TRBD2 (5 bases each). This CDR3 spans 14 amino acids. Germline CDR1 reads MNHEY; CDR2 reads SVGAGI. V lost 2 bases and J 0 bases, leaving 8 bases between the germline ends. The CDR3 sequence: CASSYTGTSYEQYF. As DNA, the CDR3 is TGTGCCAGCAGTTACACTGGGACCTCCTACGAGCAGTACTTC.

The table lists this clone with a count of one. The rearrangement links TRBV28 to TRBJ1-1; 8 bases agree with TRBD1. The V gene's germline CDR1 is MDHEN and CDR2 SYDVKM. V was pared by 5 bases and J by 12 bases, with 8 bases of the junction left unmatched. The CDR3 length is 12 residues. CDR3 protein: CASSTTGGRTFF. In DNA, the CDR3 is TGTGCCAGCAGTACTACAGGGGGACGAACTTTCTTT.

This clone was counted only a few times. The V and J genes are TRBV6-5 and TRBJ1-5; the match to TRBD1 covers 9 bases. Losses at the gene ends were 5 bases for V and 6 bases for J; bases not matched to a gene: 5. Germline loops: CDR1 MNHEY, CDR2 SVGAGI. The CDR3 sequence is 14 residues long. CDR3 bases: TGTGCCAGCAGTAGGGACAGGGTCACTCAGCCCCAGCATTTT. Translating gives CASSRDRVTQPQHF.

The V and J genes are TRBV6-6 and TRBJ1-2; D perhaps matches TRBD1 (5 bases). The CDR3 is made up of 14 amino acids. Germline V lookup: CDR1 MNHNY, CDR2 SVGAGI (reference sequence). With 2 bases removed from V and 2 bases from J, the gap between germline ends came to 9 bases. CDR3 sequence: CASSYGGGNYGYTF. CDR3 nucleotide sequence: TGTGCCAGCAGTTACGGGGGAGGAAACTATGGCTACACCTTC.

V gene TRBV30 combines with J gene TRBJ1-4; D unresolved. Trimming shortened V by 0 bases and J by 7 bases, and 6 bases separated the two germline ends. The germline V gene has CDR1 GTSNPN and CDR2 SVGIG (reference sequence). The CDR3 contains 12 residues. The CDR3 spells CAWSVRREKLFF. The DNA of the CDR3 is TGTGCCTGGAGTGTACGACGTGAAAAACTGTTTTTT.

J is TRBJ2-5 and V is TRBV4-2, with TRBD2 identical over 7 bases. V was clipped by 4 bases and J by 5 bases; unmatched bases: 7. The length of the CDR3 is 14 residues. Germline loops: CDR1 LGHNA, CDR2 YNFKEQ. In nucleotides, the CDR3 is TGTGCCAGCAGCCCCAGCGGGACTCGGGAGACCCAGTACTTC. This codes for CASSPSGTRETQYF.

This clone was seen a few times. V and J are TRBV28 and TRBJ1-1; D not certain. CDR3 length equals 12 residues. The germline V and J ends were trimmed by 3 bases and 2 bases, with 4 bases remaining between them. CDR1 and CDR2 from the germline V gene are MDHEN and SYDVKM. The CDR3 DNA reads as TGTGCCAGCAGTTTTCGTAACACTGAAGCTTTCTTT. Its translation: CASSFRNTEAFF.

J is TRBJ2-7 and V is TRBV6-5, with 7 bases identical to TRBD2. V gave up 2 bases and J gave up 2 bases; unmatched junction bases: 6. CDR1 is MNHEY and CDR2 is SVGAGI in the germline V gene. This CDR3 has 15 residues. The CDR3 is CASSYLGGGTYEQYF. DNA of the CDR3: TGTGCCAGCAGTTACCTGGGCGGGGGTACCTACGAGCAGTACTTC.

This clone was counted once. The J gene is TRBJ1-5, the V gene TRBV19; tentatively, D is TRBD1 (6 bases). Germline V gene sequence: CDR1 LNHDA, CDR2 SQIVND (reference sequence). The germline V and J ends were trimmed by 6 bases and 4 bases, with 16 bases remaining between them. This CDR3 spans 15 amino acids. The CDR3 loop is CASSPWGHANQPQHF. The CDR3 DNA reads TGTGCCAGTAGCCCGTGGGGGCATGCGAATCAGCCCCAGCATTTT.

The chain links TRBV10-3 to TRBJ1-1; 10 bases are a match to TRBD1. Germline CDR1 reads ENHRY; CDR2 reads SYGVKD. This CDR3 has 16 residues. With V trimmed by 4 bases and J by 4 bases, 9 bases remained unmatched. CDR3 sequence reads: CAISADRGHRTTEAFF. In DNA, the CDR3 is TGTGCCATCAGTGCCGACAGGGGGCACAGGACCACTGAAGCTTTCTTT.

This sequence joins TRBV5-6 and TRBJ2-7; either TRBD1 or TRBD2 may supply D (5 bases each). Trimming removed 4 bases at V and 0 bases at J, with 8 bases between. This CDR3 spans 13 amino acids. From germline, CDR1 is SGHDT and CDR2 YYEEEE. The CDR3: CASSRDVSYEQYF. As DNA, the CDR3 is TGTGCCAGCAGCAGGGACGTCTCCTACGAGCAGTACTTC.

The chain combines TRBV7-9 with TRBJ1-5; D unresolved. Germline CDR1 is SEHNR and CDR2 is FQNEAQ (reference sequence). This CDR3 is built from 18 residues. Trimming took off 1 base at V and 2 bases at J, with 18 bases between the two ends. Written as DNA, the CDR3 is TGTGCCAGCAGCTTAGAATTTCCGTTGGGGTCGGGCAATCAGCCCCAGCATTTT. It specifies CASSLEFPLGSGNQPQHF.

This chain connects TRBV2 to TRBJ2-1, with a tentative D call TRBD2 (6 bases). CDR1 SNHLY and CDR2 FYNNEI come from the germline V gene. CDR3 length: 16 amino acids. V was trimmed by 6 bases and J by 0 bases, leaving 15 bases between them. The CDR3 here is CASSLPGVLSYNEQFF. The CDR3 DNA follows: TGTGCCAGCAGCCTCCCGGGAGTTCTCTCCTACAATGAGCAGTTCTTC.

The J gene is TRBJ2-2, the V gene TRBV4-2, with 10 nucleotides matching TRBD2. V shed 1 base, J shed 7 bases, and the junction held 9 bases outside the gene matches. The germline V gene encodes CDR1 LGHNA and CDR2 YNFKEQ. The CDR3 consists of 17 residues. CDR3: CASSQGFSGGKVGELFF. CDR3 DNA sequence: TGTGCCAGCAGCCAAGGGTTTAGCGGGGGGAAAGTCGGGGAGCTGTTTTTT.

This clone showed up just a few times. The chain joins TRBV7-9 to TRBJ1-4; D gene uncertain. Germline loops: CDR1 SEHNR, CDR2 FQNEAQ (reference sequence). Between the trimmed V and J ends, which lost 3 bases and 3 bases, there was a span of 8 bases. This CDR3 comprises 14 residues. The CDR3 protein is CASSFFPPNEKLFF. CDR3 DNA: TGTGCCAGCAGCTTCTTTCCACCTAATGAAAAACTGTTTTTT.

The CDR3 spells CASSFGGNTEAFF. DNA for the CDR3: TGTGCCAGCAGCTTTGGGGGGAACACTGAAGCTTTCTTT. The rearrangement uses TRBV11-1 and TRBJ1-1, with D possibly matching TRBD1 (5 bases). CDR3 length: 13 residues. Trimming took 3 bases from V and 1 from J, leaving 6 bases between them. Germline CDR1 SGHAT, CDR2 FQDESV (reference sequence).

The gene calls are TRBV5-1 and TRBJ2-5; D not certain. The J call is in doubt because the DNA end fits TRBJ2-7 better. CDR1 is SGHRS, CDR2 YFSETQ, per germline. The CDR3 contains 15 residues. CDR3 sequence: CASSLDSSYSYEQYF. The CDR3 DNA sequence: TGCGCCAGCAGCTTGGATTCGTCATACTCCTACGAGCAGTACTTC.

This chain connects TRBV18 to TRBJ1-6; D unclear. CDR3 length: 12 amino acids. CDR1 and CDR2 from the germline V gene are KGHSH and LQKENI. The V end lost 4 bases, the J end lost 7 bases, and 5 bases lay between the germline ends. The CDR3 DNA reads as TGTGCCAGCTCACGAGGAAATTCACCCCTCCACTTT. This translates into CASSRGNSPLHF.

The gene calls are TRBV6-5 and TRBJ1-6, with TRBD1 matching 10 bases. From germline, CDR1 is MNHEY and CDR2 SVGAGI. CDR3 length: 16 amino acids. The trim removed 0 bases at V and 9 bases at J, leaving 5 bases unmatched. CDR3 DNA: TGTGCCAGCAGTTACTCCCAGGACAGGGGGATTTCACCCCTCCACTTT. This codes for CASSYSQDRGISPLHF.

This rearrangement joins TRBV5-1 to TRBJ2-1, with TRBD2 matching 9 bases. The V gene end was trimmed by 7 bases and the J gene end by 5 bases; junction bases not matched to a gene: 13. The V gene's germline CDR1 is SGHRS and CDR2 YFSETQ. The CDR3 sequence is 16 residues long. CDR3 protein: CASGRGASGVNNEQFF. The CDR3 DNA reads as TGCGCCAGCGGCCGAGGGGCTAGCGGGGTCAACAATGAGCAGTTCTTC.

Written as DNA, the CDR3 is TGTGCCAGCTCCAATGGACAGGGGGCCTACGAGCAGTACTTC. As protein: CASSNGQGAYEQYF. This sequence joins TRBV18 and TRBJ2-7; 10 positions agree with TRBD1. The V gene's germline CDR1 is KGHSH and CDR2 LQKENI. This CDR3 has 14 residues. V shed 6 bases and J 2 bases; nucleotides not matched to a gene: 4.

The chain couples TRBV6-5 to TRBJ2-7, with 7 positions matching TRBD1. In germline, CDR1 is MNHEY, CDR2 SVGAGI. Trimming at V came to 8 bases and at J to 0 bases, leaving 7 bases not matched to a gene. The length of the CDR3 is 14 residues. CDR3 residues: CASRKGGSSYEQYF. The CDR3 region has the DNA TGTGCCAGCCGGAAAGGGGGCTCCTCCTACGAGCAGTACTTC.

V gene TRBV6-5 combines with J gene TRBJ2-7, with D possibly TRBD1 on 6 matching bases. This CDR3 is built from 14 residues. Germline CDR1 and CDR2: MNHEY and SVGAGI. The V end lost 6 bases, the J end lost 2 bases, and 14 bases lay between the germline ends. The CDR3 DNA follows: TGTGCCAGCAGCCCCCAGACAGGCCCCTACGAGCAGTACTTC. It encodes CASSPQTGPYEQYF.

The chain has TRBV7-9 and TRBJ1-6, with unresolved D. Trimming pared 2 bases from V and 5 bases from J, leaving 16 bases between. The V gene's germline CDR1 is SEHNR and CDR2 FQNEAQ (reference sequence). The CDR3 is 17 residues long. This CDR3 is CASSLLGSFEDNSPLHF. DNA for the CDR3: TGTGCCAGCAGCTTACTCGGGTCCTTCGAAGATAATTCACCCCTCCACTTT. The whole variable domain, remainder taken from reference TRBV7-9 and TRBJ1-6, is DTGVSQNPRHKITKRGQNVTFRCDPISEHNRLYWYRQTLGQGPEFLTYFQNEAQLEKSRLLSDRFSAERPKGSFSTLEIQRTEQGDSAMYLCASSLLGSFEDNSPLHFGNGTRLTVT.

V gene TRBV28 combines with J gene TRBJ2-7; 8 bases match TRBD2. Germline values: CDR1 MDHEN, CDR2 SYDVKM. With V trimmed by 8 bases and J by 5 bases, 11 bases remained unmatched. The CDR3 covers 14 residues. CDR3 in DNA: TGTGCCAGCCTCACACGGGAGGGCCCCAACGAGCAGTACTTC. It specifies CASLTREGPNEQYF.

The rearrangement links TRBV4-3 to TRBJ2-2; the D call may be TRBD1 or TRBD2 (5 bases each). The V gene's germline CDR1 is LGHNA and CDR2 YSLEER. The CDR3 is 16 amino acids. The V and J ends lost 0 bases and 5 bases respectively, with 13 bases between them. The CDR3 DNA is TGCGCCAGCAGCCAAGAGCCCGGGGCCTGGACCGGGGAGCTGTTTTTT. It encodes CASSQEPGAWTGELFF.

The J gene is TRBJ2-2, the V gene TRBV2; TRBD2 aligns across 13 bases. Losses at the gene ends were 5 bases for V and 5 bases for J; bases not matched to a gene: 5. The germline V gene encodes CDR1 SNHLY and CDR2 FYNNEI. The CDR3 has 16 residues. CDR3 in amino acids: CASSLTSGRQTGELFF. DNA for the CDR3: TGTGCCAGCAGTCTGACTAGCGGGAGGCAAACCGGGGAGCTGTTTTTT.